The 21 T cell receptor beta chains below were found in one sample sequenced in a study of blood T cell repertoires in COVID-19. TCRdb's copy holds only in-frame clones and misses some; the assay was immunoSEQ multiplex PCR. Altogether 170,000 or so clones are present, around 83% being singletons, with the ten largest covering approximately 1.4%. Material for sequencing was peripheral blood. All receptors derive from a human donor in a cohort sampled during active COVID-19.

The chain is built from TRBV7-2 and TRBJ2-6, with D maybe TRBD2 (5 bases). Trimming took off 1 base at V and 0 bases at J, with 16 bases between the two ends. The CDR3 runs to 19 residues. Per the germline V gene, CDR1 is SGHTA and CDR2 is FQGNSA. The CDR3 protein is CASSLVDGSSRSGANVLTF. The CDR3 bases are TGTGCCAGCAGCTTAGTCGATGGGAGTAGCCGCTCTGGGGCCAACGTCCTGACTTTC.

CDR3 DNA: TGTGCCAGCAGTGTATCTATAACGTTAAATGAAAAACTGTTTTTT. It encodes CASSVSITLNEKLFF. The rearrangement uses TRBV2 and TRBJ1-4; D gene uncertain. Germline V gene data show CDR1 as SNHLY and CDR2 as FYNNEI. The V and J ends lost 4 bases and 5 bases respectively, with 14 bases between them. The CDR3 has 15 residues.

This clone was recorded a few times. The V gene is TRBV6-2 or TRBV6-3, the J gene TRBJ1-1; 7 nucleotides match TRBD1. This CDR3 has 14 amino acids. Losses at the gene ends were 2 bases for V and 4 bases for J; bases not matched to a gene: 4. Germline V gives CDR1 MNHEY, CDR2 SVGEGT. The CDR3 DNA reads TGTGCCAGCAGTTACGAAGCAGGGGGCACTGAAGCTTTCTTT. Protein product: CASSYEAGGTEAFF.

The rearrangement joins TRBV7-9 to TRBJ2-7, with 10 bases lining up with TRBD2. J gave up 5 bases and V 5 bases, and 15 bases lay outside the gene matches. The CDR3 consists of 17 residues. The V gene's germline CDR1 is SEHNR and CDR2 FQNEAQ (reference sequence). CDR3 loop: CASSPRGASGRSDEQYF. The CDR3 nucleotides read TGTGCCAGCAGCCCGAGGGGTGCTAGCGGGAGAAGCGACGAGCAGTACTTC.

The chain joins TRBV9 to TRBJ1-1; D is undetermined. The CDR3 covers 13 residues. In germline, CDR1 is SGDLS, CDR2 YYNGEE. The V gene lost 0 bases and the J gene lost 1 base, with 4 bases spanning the gap. This chain's CDR3 is CASSVDKNTEAFF. The CDR3 coding sequence is TGTGCCAGCAGCGTAGACAAGAACACTGAAGCTTTCTTT.

The rearrangement joins TRBV5-1 to TRBJ2-7, with D possibly TRBD1 on 5 matching bases. Per the germline V gene, CDR1 is SGHRS and CDR2 is YFSETQ. V was clipped by 3 bases and J by 3 bases, with 13 bases between them. There are 14 residues in the CDR3. CDR3 sequence: CASSSARALYEQYF. The CDR3, as DNA: TGCGCCAGCAGCTCGGCCAGGGCTCTCTACGAGCAGTACTTC. The whole variable domain, filled in from reference TRBV5-1 and TRBJ2-7, reads KAGVTQTPRYLIKTRGQQVTLSCSPISGHRSVSWYQQTPGQGLQFLFEYFSETQRNKGNFPGRFSGRQFSNSRSEMNVSTLELGDSALYLCASSSARALYEQYFGPGTRLTVT.

The V and J genes are TRBV6-2 or TRBV6-3 and TRBJ2-5; 13 bases are shared with TRBD2. The CDR3 covers 17 residues. Germline assignment: CDR1 MNHEY and CDR2 SVGEGT. V gave up 2 bases and J gave up 3 bases; unmatched junction bases: 6. The CDR3 here is CASSYERTSGSKETQYF. As DNA, the CDR3 is TGTGCCAGCAGTTACGAAAGGACTAGCGGGAGCAAAGAGACCCAGTACTTC.

V is TRBV6-5 and J is TRBJ2-7, with D possibly TRBD1 on 5 matching bases. CDR3 length: 12 residues. With 4 bases removed from V and 7 bases from J, the gap between germline ends came to 11 bases. Germline CDR1 reads MNHEY; CDR2 reads SVGAGI. The CDR3 sequence: CASSFDRGEQYF. The DNA for the CDR3 is TGTGCCAGCAGTTTTGACAGAGGAGAGCAGTACTTC.

The gene calls are TRBV10-3 and TRBJ1-6; 9 bases map to TRBD1. This CDR3 region has 14 residues. Germline V gene sequence: CDR1 ENHRY, CDR2 SYGVKD. V lost 6 bases to trimming and J lost 10 bases; unmatched junction nucleotides: 7. The DNA of the CDR3 is TGTGCCATCAGAGCGGGACAGGGAGGATCACCCCTCCACTTT. This encodes CAIRAGQGGSPLHF.

V usage is TRBV7-8 and J usage is TRBJ2-7, with TRBD1 matching 8 bases. The CDR3 contains 14 residues. The germline gives CDR1 SGHVS, CDR2 FQNEAQ. V was clipped by 5 bases and J by 2 bases; unmatched bases: 5. CDR3 nucleotides: TGTGCCAGCAGCATCGGGACAGGAGCCTACGAGCAGTACTTC. Its protein is CASSIGTGAYEQYF.

The rearrangement links TRBV29-1 to TRBJ1-1, with a weak D call TRBD1 (6 bases). The CDR3 extends over 13 amino acids. Germline CDR1 SQVTM, CDR2 ANQGSEA. V dropped 6 bases and J dropped 0 bases, with 11 bases sitting between them. The chain's CDR3 is CSVRQGMNTEAFF. The CDR3 DNA reads as TGCAGCGTCCGGCAGGGGATGAACACTGAAGCTTTCTTT.

This clone has only a few counts. The sample carries other DNA sequences with the same CDR3. The chain is built from TRBV7-2 and TRBJ2-1; TRBD2 matches at 9 bases. Germline V gene lookup returns CDR1 SGHTA and CDR2 FQGNSA. CDR3 length: 15 residues. Trimming removed 4 bases from V and 4 bases from J; junction bases left unmatched: 5. This chain's CDR3 is CASSSTSGPYNEQFF. The CDR3 bases are TGTGCCAGCAGCTCGACTAGCGGTCCGTACAATGAGCAGTTCTTC.

V is TRBV11-2 and J is TRBJ1-2, with 8 bases fitting TRBD1. The germline V gene encodes CDR1 SGHAT and CDR2 FQNNGV. J gave up 4 bases and V 5 bases, and 9 bases lay outside the gene matches. The CDR3 runs 15 residues. CDR3 nucleotide sequence: TGTGCCAGCAGCCTAGGACAGGGTGTAGGCTATGGCTACACCTTC. It codes for CASSLGQGVGYGYTF.

This rearrangement joins TRBV7-3 to TRBJ1-1; unclear D gene. Germline V gene lookup returns CDR1 SGHTA and CDR2 FQGTGA. The CDR3 totals 14 residues. With 0 bases removed from V and 1 base from J, the gap between germline ends came to 6 bases. CDR3 residues: CASSLTPENTEAFF. In DNA form, the CDR3 reads TGTGCCAGCAGCTTAACTCCAGAGAACACTGAAGCTTTCTTT.

As DNA, the CDR3 is TGTGCCAGCAGTTACGACGACAGTCGGGTCTACGAGCAGTACTTC. This translates into CASSYDDSRVYEQYF. This sequence joins TRBV6-5 and TRBJ2-7; TRBD1 is a possible D gene (5 bases). The CDR3 covers 15 residues. V gave up 2 bases and J gave up 3 bases, with 14 bases separating them. CDR1 is MNHEY, CDR2 SVGAGI, per germline.

V is TRBV6-2 or TRBV6-3 and J is TRBJ2-5; D gene uncertain. V dropped 2 bases and J dropped 4 bases, with 8 bases sitting between them. Germline values: CDR1 MNHEY, CDR2 SVGEGT. This CDR3 has 13 amino acids. CDR3 nucleotide sequence: TGTGCCAGCAGTTACCAGCGTGGAGAGACCCAGTACTTC. Its translation is CASSYQRGETQYF.

The V gene is TRBV4-1, the J gene TRBJ1-5; D remains ambiguous. The V end was cut by 1 base, the J end by 0 bases, with 10 bases between. Germline CDR1 and CDR2: MGHRA and YSYEKL. This CDR3 has 16 residues. The CDR3 sequence is CASSQGADLSNQPQHF. The CDR3 coding sequence is TGCGCCAGCAGCCAAGGGGCAGACCTTAGCAATCAGCCCCAGCATTTT.

This clone appeared once. This chain uses TRBV24-1 with TRBJ2-3; TRBD1 is a possible D gene (5 bases). Germline V gene sequence: CDR1 KGHDR, CDR2 SFDVKD. CDR3 length: 12 residues. V was pared by 5 bases and J by 4 bases, with 6 bases between. The CDR3 region has the DNA TGTGCCACCAGTGGGGGCGCAGATACGCAGTATTTT. It specifies CATSGGADTQYF.

The chain uses TRBV5-1 and TRBJ2-3; 8 bases align to TRBD1. The CDR3 has 13 residues. CDR1 is SGHRS, CDR2 YFSETQ, per germline. J lost 4 bases, V lost 9 bases, and 7 bases had no gene match. As DNA, the CDR3 is TGCGCCACCCGGTCAGGGGGCGCAGATACGCAGTATTTT. Translation: CATRSGGADTQYF.

The chain is built from TRBV11-1 and TRBJ2-6, with D tentatively TRBD2 (7 bases). Trimming stripped 4 bases from V and 8 bases from J, with 15 bases between. The CDR3 length is 15 residues. The germline V gene has CDR1 SGHAT and CDR2 FQDESV (reference sequence). The CDR3 region has the DNA TGTGCCAGCAGCTCCGGGGCCGGGGGGCCCAACGTCCTGACTTTC. Translating gives CASSSGAGGPNVLTF.

The chain employs TRBV29-1 and TRBJ2-3; D not resolved. The CDR3 has 12 amino acids. V was cut by 5 bases and J by 6 bases, with 12 bases left in between. CDR1 SQVTM and CDR2 ANQGSEA come from the germline V gene. The CDR3 is CSVSPTFDTQYF. DNA of the CDR3: TGCAGCGTTTCTCCAACTTTTGATACGCAGTATTTT.